This T cell receptor beta chain came from a study of long-term antiretroviral therapy in people with HIV. Study outcomes and limitations: Every time point showed a repertoire led by clones expanded before ART.

The assay used was immunoSEQ (version v3.0), run at survey level. Sequencing had a target that covered roughly 35,000-55,000 T-cell genomes per sample. Libraries were prepared by immunoSEQ multiplex PCR; TCRdb keeps only in-frame clonotypes and omits some of them. The data contain about 12,000 clones, 83% of them seen just once; the ten biggest clones take up about a sixth. This CDR3 has 15 amino acids. V was shortened by 0 bases and J by 0 bases, with 7 bases between the two germline ends. CDR1 SGDLS and CDR2 YYNGEE come from the germline V gene. Worth noting for this clone: Antigen: not known.

V gene TRBV9 combines with J gene TRBJ2-1; D is uncertain. This receptor was taken from a man aged 35 to 55 with HIV. This material consisted of unsorted PBMCs, taken 3.4 years after starting antiretroviral therapy. The CDR3: CASSVDALSYNEQFF. The CDR3 DNA reads as TGTGCCAGCAGCGTAGATGCGCTCTCCTACAATGAGCAGTTCTTC.